These 11 T cell receptor beta chains share one sample of origin, sequenced in a study of graft-versus-host responses after intestinal transplantation. Sequenced by immunoSEQ multiplex PCR; TCRdb stores in-frame clones only, minus some. The repertoire consists of some 25,000 clones, with 85% to 95% occurring once and the leading ten covering 2%. Here the sequenced sample was PBMCs, taken approximately 38 days after intestinal transplant. These receptors were obtained from a human patient who received an intestinal transplant, so some T cells may come from the graft donor.

This clone is a singleton in its sample. The V gene is TRBV28, the J gene TRBJ2-5; 7 nucleotides align to TRBD2. This CDR3 is built from 16 residues. Germline assignment: CDR1 MDHEN and CDR2 SYDVKM. V gave up 6 bases and J gave up 4 bases; unmatched junction bases: 14. Here the CDR3 reads CASSLRGGTKGETQYF. The CDR3 DNA reads as TGTGCCAGCAGCCTCCGTGGCGGGACTAAGGGAGAGACCCAGTACTTC.

The chain employs TRBV15 and TRBJ1-5; D perhaps matches TRBD1 (6 bases). CDR3 length equals 14 residues. The germline V gene has CDR1 LNHNV and CDR2 YYDKDF (reference sequence). V lost 3 bases, J lost 6 bases, and 12 bases lay in between. CDR3 nucleotide sequence: TGTGCCACCAGCAGCGACAGGCTCCTTCAGCCCCAGCATTTT. Amino acids: CATSSDRLLQPQHF.

J is TRBJ2-1 and V is TRBV19; 7 bases agree with TRBD2. Germline values: CDR1 LNHDA, CDR2 SQIVND (reference sequence). Trimming cost V 8 bases and J 9 bases; bases outside gene matches: 13. The CDR3 covers 14 residues. The CDR3 loop is CASQAGRARSEQFF. The CDR3 bases are TGTGCCAGTCAAGCGGGGAGGGCGAGAAGTGAGCAGTTCTTC.

The chain combines TRBV27 with TRBJ2-1, with a possible D match to TRBD2 (6 bases). The CDR3 consists of 14 residues. The V end lost 8 bases, the J end lost 2 bases, and 13 bases lay between the germline ends. Germline lookup yields CDR1 MNHEY and CDR2 SMNVEV (reference sequence). CDR3 in DNA: TGTGCCAGCTCGAGGGCGGGGACCTACAATGAGCAGTTCTTC. Protein: CASSRAGTYNEQFF.

The chain uses TRBV6-5 and TRBJ2-1, with D tentatively TRBD2 (6 bases). V was trimmed by 6 bases and J by 1 base, leaving 13 bases between them. Germline V lookup: CDR1 MNHEY, CDR2 SVGAGI. The CDR3 is 15 amino acids. CDR3 in amino acids: CASRSAGTSYNEQFF. In nucleotides, the CDR3 is TGTGCCAGCAGGAGTGCGGGAACGTCCTACAATGAGCAGTTCTTC.

This chain connects TRBV27 to TRBJ1-3; D uncertain. The V gene lost 7 bases and the J gene lost 7 bases, with 11 bases spanning the gap. From germline, CDR1 is MNHEY and CDR2 SMNVEV (reference sequence). The length of the CDR3 is 12 residues. CDR3 region: CASTGLRNTIYF. The CDR3 coding sequence is TGTGCCAGCACGGGCCTCCGGAACACCATATATTTT.

The gene calls are TRBV5-6 and TRBJ1-2; D not resolved. The germline V and J ends were trimmed by 4 bases and 1 base, with 20 bases remaining between them. The CDR3 contains 17 residues. The V gene's germline CDR1 is SGHDT and CDR2 YYEEEE. The CDR3 DNA is TGTGCCAGCAGCCCGACGGGGAGACGGGTCTTTAACTATGGCTACACCTTC. It codes for CASSPTGRRVFNYGYTF.

The DNA for the CDR3 is TGTGCCAGCAGTTTACAGGGAGTGGTCACTGAAGCTTTCTTT. This codes for CASSLQGVVTEAFF. The rearrangement joins TRBV27 to TRBJ1-1; weak D call: TRBD1 (5 bases). This CDR3 spans 14 amino acids. Trimming removed 2 bases from V and 4 bases from J, with 11 bases in between. The germline gives CDR1 MNHEY, CDR2 SMNVEV (reference sequence).

The chain has TRBV11-3 and TRBJ1-5; perhaps TRBD1 as D (5 bases). The CDR3 loop spans 15 amino acids. The V gene's germline CDR1 is SGHNT and CDR2 YENEEA. V was trimmed by 1 base and J by 7 bases, leaving 14 bases between them. The CDR3: CASSLAGLQDQPQHF. CDR3 in DNA: TGTGCCAGCAGCTTAGCGGGACTACAGGACCAGCCCCAGCATTTT. The full variable domain, with the rest looked up from reference TRBV11-3 and TRBJ1-5, is EAGVVQSPRYKIIEKKQPVAFWCNPISGHNTLYWYLQNLGQGPELLIRYENEEAVDDSQLPKDRFSAERLKGVDSTLKIQPAELGDSAVYLCASSLAGLQDQPQHFGDGTRLSIL.

This clone was recorded only once. CDR3 nucleotide sequence: TGTGCCAGCAGTTACCAGGGTAACACTGAAGCTTTCTTT. Amino acid sequence: CASSYQGNTEAFF. The chain uses TRBV6-5 and TRBJ1-1; D may be TRBD1 (5 bases). Trimming stripped 2 bases from V and 2 bases from J, with 6 bases between. The CDR3 runs to 13 residues. In germline, CDR1 is MNHEY, CDR2 SVGAGI.

This chain links TRBV18 with TRBJ2-1; D is ambiguous. Between the trimmed V and J ends, which lost 1 base and 10 bases, there was a span of 5 bases. The length of the CDR3 is 11 residues. Germline CDR1 and CDR2: KGHSH and LQKENI. The DNA of the CDR3 is TGTGCCAGCTCACCACTGGCCGAGCAGTTCTTC. It codes for CASSPLAEQFF.